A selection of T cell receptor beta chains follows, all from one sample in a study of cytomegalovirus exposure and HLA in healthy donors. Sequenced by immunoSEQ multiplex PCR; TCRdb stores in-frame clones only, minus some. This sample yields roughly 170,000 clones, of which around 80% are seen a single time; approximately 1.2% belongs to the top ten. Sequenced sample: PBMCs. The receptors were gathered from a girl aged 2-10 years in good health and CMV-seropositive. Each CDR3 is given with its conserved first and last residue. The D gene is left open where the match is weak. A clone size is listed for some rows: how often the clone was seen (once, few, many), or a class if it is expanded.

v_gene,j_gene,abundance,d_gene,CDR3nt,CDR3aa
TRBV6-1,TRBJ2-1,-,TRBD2,TGTGCCAGCAGTGAAGCCCCAACTAGCGGGAGTAGTGAGCAGTTCTTC,CASSEAPTSGSSEQFF
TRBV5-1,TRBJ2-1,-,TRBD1,TGCGCCAGCAGCTTGGGACAGGGGGTCAATGAGCAGTTCTTC,CASSLGQGVNEQFF
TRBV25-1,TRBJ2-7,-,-,TGTGCCAGCAGTGACCCTCCAAGACAGGCTGGGACGACCCACGAGCAGTACTTC,CASSDPPRQAGTTHEQYF
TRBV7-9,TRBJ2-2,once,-,TGTGCCAGCAGCCTATTGGGGCCGGCGAACACCGGGGAGCTGTTTTTT,CASSLLGPANTGELFF
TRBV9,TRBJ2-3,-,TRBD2,TGTGCCAGCAGCGTAGAAGGGACTAGCGGAACAGATACGCAGTATTTT,CASSVEGTSGTDTQYF
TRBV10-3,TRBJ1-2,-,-,TGTGCCATCAGTGACAGCAACTGGGACAAGAGCGCAGAGGTCTATGGCTACACCTTC,CAISDSNWDKSAEVYGYTF
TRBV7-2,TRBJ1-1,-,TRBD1,TGTGCCAGCAGCTTAGACGGGGACAGGGAAGCTTTCTTT,CASSLDGDREAFF
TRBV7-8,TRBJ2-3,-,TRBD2,TGTGCCAGCAAGCCGACTAGCGGGAGTTTAACAGATACGCAGTATTTT,CASKPTSGSLTDTQYF
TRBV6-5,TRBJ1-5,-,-,TGTGCCAGCAGTTCCGGATGGGGAGCTCAGCCCCAGCATTTT,CASSSGWGAQPQHF
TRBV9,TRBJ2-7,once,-,TGTGCCAGCAGCGTAGAAGCTTACCCCTACGAGCAGTACTTC,CASSVEAYPYEQYF
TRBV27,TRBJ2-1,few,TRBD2,TGTGCCAGCAGTTCTAGGACTAGCGGGAGGTTTTCGGGCTCCTACAATGAGCAGTTCTTC,CASSSRTSGRFSGSYNEQFF
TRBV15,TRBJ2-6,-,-,TGTGCCACCAGCAAAGGGGGTGATGTGGCCAACGTCCTGACTTTC,CATSKGGDVANVLTF
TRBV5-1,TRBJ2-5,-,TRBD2,TGCGCCAGCAGCGTCGGACTAGCGGGAGGAGGTGGGACCCAGTACTTC,CASSVGLAGGGGTQYF
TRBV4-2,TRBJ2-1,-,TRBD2,TGTGCCAGCAGCCCCAGCTCTAGCGGGGGGGCCGATGAGCAGTTCTTC,CASSPSSSGGADEQFF
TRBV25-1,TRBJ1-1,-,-,TGTGCCAGCAGTGAACGTCCGTTCACTGAAGCTTTCTTT,CASSERPFTEAFF
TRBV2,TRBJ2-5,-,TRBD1,TGTGCCAGCAGTTCCTCCAACAGGGGGCAGGTAGAGACCCAGTACTTC,CASSSSNRGQVETQYF
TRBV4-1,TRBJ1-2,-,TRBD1,TGCGCCAGCAGCCAAGTACCTTTAGGACAGGGGAACTATGGCTACACCTTC,CASSQVPLGQGNYGYTF
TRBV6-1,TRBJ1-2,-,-,TGTGCCAGCGAGGGGCTGAGGGGGTATGGCTACACCTTC,CASEGLRGYGYTF
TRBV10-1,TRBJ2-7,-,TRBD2,TGCGCCAGCCTCCGACTAGCCTGGAACTACGAGCAGTACTTC,CASLRLAWNYEQYF
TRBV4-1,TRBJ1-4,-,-,TGCGCCAGCAGCCAAGATGGGGGGATTAATGAAAAACTGTTTTTT,CASSQDGGINEKLFF
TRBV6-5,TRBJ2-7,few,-,TGTGCCAGCAGTTACGGGACTTCCTACGAGCAGTACTTC,CASSYGTSYEQYF
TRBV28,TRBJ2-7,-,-,TGTGCCAGCAGTTATACGATCCCCATCAATCGGGCGGGACCCCCGAACGAGCAGTACTTC,CASSYTIPINRAGPPNEQYF
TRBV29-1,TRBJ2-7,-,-,TGCAGCGTAGTTAATGGCCGGGTCAGACCATACGAGCAGTACTTC,CSVVNGRVRPYEQYF
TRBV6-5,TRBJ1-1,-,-,TGTGCCAGCACCAGCGCCGGACATATTGAAGCTTTCTTT,CASTSAGHIEAFF
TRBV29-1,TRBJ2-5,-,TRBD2,TGCAGCGTGATCAGCGGCGGGTCGGGAGGTGGGGAGACCCAGTACTTC,CSVISGGSGGGETQYF
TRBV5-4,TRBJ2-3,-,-,TGTGCCAGCAGCCCCCAGGGGGGCATGGGCACAGATACGCAGTATTTT,CASSPQGGMGTDTQYF
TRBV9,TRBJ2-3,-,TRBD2,TGTGCCAGCAGCGGCGGGGGGCGGCCCACAGATACGCAGTATTTT,CASSGGGRPTDTQYF
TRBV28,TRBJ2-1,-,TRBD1,TGTGCCAGCAGTTTTTCGGGGGGACAGGGGGGCGTTGAGCAGTTCTTC,CASSFSGGQGGVEQFF
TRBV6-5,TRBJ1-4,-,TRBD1,TGTGCCAGCAGCATAGTCAGGGGGAATGAAAAACTGTTTTTT,CASSIVRGNEKLFF
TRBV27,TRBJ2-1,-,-,TGTGCCAGCAGTCTCGTACCAGCGGACGCCTACAATGAGCAGTTCTTC,CASSLVPADAYNEQFF
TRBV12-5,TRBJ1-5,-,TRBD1,TGTGCTAGTGGAGGGGACAGGGCCCCAGGGCCCCAGCATTTT,CASGGDRAPGPQHF
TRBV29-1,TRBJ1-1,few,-,TGCAGCGTTGGGGCCACTGAAGCTTTCTTT,CSVGATEAFF
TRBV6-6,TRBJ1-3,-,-,TGTGCCAGCAGTTACTGGCTCCCCTCTGGAAACACCATATATTTT,CASSYWLPSGNTIYF
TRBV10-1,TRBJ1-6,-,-,TGCGCCAGCAGTGAGCCGGCCACACCCTCAGCGGGAGTCAGCTCCTATAATTCACCCCTCCACTTT,CASSEPATPSAGVSSYNSPLHF
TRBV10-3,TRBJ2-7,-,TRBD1,TGTGCCATCAGTGACACCCGGGACAGGGGGCTTGAGCAGTACTTC,CAISDTRDRGLEQYF
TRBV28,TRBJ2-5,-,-,TGTGCCAGCAACGTCAGGGCCGGGGAGACCCAGTACTTC,CASNVRAGETQYF
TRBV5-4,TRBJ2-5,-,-,TGTGCCAGCTTAACGAAGGGGCAAGAGACCCAGTACTTC,CASLTKGQETQYF
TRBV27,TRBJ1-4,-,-,TGTGCCAGCAGCCCTAGACTCTTCGCAACTAATGAAAAACTGTTTTTT,CASSPRLFATNEKLFF
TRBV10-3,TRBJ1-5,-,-,TGTGCCGTCTCACAGAGCCTGGGCAATCAGCCCCAGCATTTT,CAVSQSLGNQPQHF
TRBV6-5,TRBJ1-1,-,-,TGTGCCAGCAGACCCCATCAGGGGCTCACTGAAGCTTTCTTT,CASRPHQGLTEAFF
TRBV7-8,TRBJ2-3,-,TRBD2,TGTGCCAGCAGACTAGCGGGGGGGCTGGATACGCAGTATTTT,CASRLAGGLDTQYF
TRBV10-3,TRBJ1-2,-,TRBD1,TGTGCCATCAGCTTAGGGGGCGATGGCTACACCTTC,CAISLGGDGYTF
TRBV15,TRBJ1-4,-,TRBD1,TGTGCCACCAGCCAGAGACAGGGGAAAGCAACTAATGAAAAACTGTTTTTT,CATSQRQGKATNEKLFF
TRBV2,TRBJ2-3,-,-,TGTGCCACGGGGGTTGGGGATACGCAGTATTTT,CATGVGDTQYF
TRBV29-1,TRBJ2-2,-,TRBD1,TGCAGCGCCCGGACAGGGGGAGGTCCCAACACCGGGGAGCTGTTTTTT,CSARTGGGPNTGELFF
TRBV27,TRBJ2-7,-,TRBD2,TGTGCCAGGACTCCTGCGACACCTTCGGGAGGTTGCGAGCAGTACTTC,CARTPATPSGGCEQYF